The entry below gives a single TCR beta chain sequence along with its context. This clonotype showed up just a few times. It has no known antigen specificity. Per-base qualities were not stored, and no clone one base away is much larger. The data belong to a study of regulatory T cells in long-lasting Graves disease (dated by TCRdb to 2020 to 2022). Turning to the overall study: To count as having persistent Graves' disease, a patient had to have received antithyroid drug treatment for over 5 years with TSH receptor autoantibodies remaining persistently positive. Patients with persistent Graves' disease were compared with patients with newly diagnosed Graves' disease using TCR sequencing and RNA sequencing of peripheral blood. The study was conducted in China and was registered as a clinical trial. A total of about 35 samples underwent TCR sequencing, from roughly 13 patients with persistent Graves' disease and approximately 20 patients with newly diagnosed Graves' disease. Antithyroid drugs had been taken for approximately 10 years on average by persistent Graves' disease patients in the clinical cohort. Results and caveats for the whole study, not just this receptor: Lower TCR Shannon entropy and fewer highly expanded clones were observed in persistent Graves' disease patients than in newly diagnosed patients, which suggested clonal expansion. Only peripheral blood was studied, because thyroid tissue, the primary lesion, was inaccessible. Preferential use of TRBV28, TRBJ1-2 and TRBJ2-5 was observed in persistent disease, whereas TRBV20-1 and TRBJ2-1 were favored in newly diagnosed disease. The authors noted that the small sample size was a limitation that may lower accuracy. Sequencing and analysis were restricted to the TCR beta chain. A larger number of public clonotypes was shared among persistent patients (approximately 3,000) than among newly diagnosed patients (roughly 970).

Preparation of the library involved multiplex PCR. The sequencing machine was an Illumina HiSeq 4000. To build TCR beta libraries, CDR3 regions were amplified by Arm-PCR using iRepertoire HTBI primers. Before sequencing, the PCR products underwent gel purification. For the original study's pipeline: Across samples, 60 to 80 TRBV and 13 to 15 TRBJ segments were identified and used for gene usage analysis of CDR3 amino acid clonotypes. COPE and FqMerger were used to merge the filtered high-quality paired reads into contigs. Contigs were aligned with BLAST to IMGT TRBV, TRBD and TRBJ reference genes, and CDR3 was defined per IMGT. Highly expanded clones were defined as clonotypes with a frequency above 0.1%. Shannon entropy served as the measure of repertoire diversity, while the Gini coefficient captured V-J evenness. Clonotypes shared by more than one individual were considered public. The public reads were quality trimmed at Q25 with fastp and then assembled into clones with MiXCR by TCRdb, keeping productive beta chains. CDR3 protein sequences are deduplicated, and each keeps its most common genes and DNA. It is TCRdb's table, rather than the study itself, that gives the V and J calls and clone size. The sample data list approximately 470,000 distinct CDR3 sequences, and roughly 20% of these were observed just once. Over 7.5% of the sample goes to the ten largest clones.

The time point label on this specimen signifies: persistent/refractory GD, antithyroid drugs over 5 years with positive TRAb. For both TCR sequencing and RNA sequencing, RNA was extracted from PBMCs using TRIzol. Graves' disease was diagnosed according to American Thyroid Association guidelines. The patients came from an endocrinology department in Xi'an, China. From each patient, approximately 9 milliliters of peripheral blood was collected into an EDTA anticoagulant tube. PBMCs were isolated by Ficoll Paque Plus density gradient separation without further T cell sorting. RNA quality was checked with an Agilent 2100 Bioanalyzer and agarose gel, and concentration with a NanoDrop 2000. The trim is 1 base for V and 14 bases for J, with a gap of 11 bases between the germline ends. The germline V gene (reference sequence) gives CDR1 as DFQATT and CDR2 as SNEGSKA. Its CDR3 holds 10 amino acids, cysteine through phenylalanine. The read is trimmed to its CDR3 DNA, 30 bases read in frame from base 1.

The rearranged chain carries TRBV20-1 and TRBJ2-5; TRBD2 is a possible D gene, resting on 6 matching bases. The sequences come from peripheral blood mononuclear cells (PBMCs), collected when the disease was refractory, from a patient treated with antithyroid drugs. The source is a female donor with Graves disease. The nucleotide sequence is TGCAGTGCTAGAGGCGGGACCTCCTACTTC. Its protein reads: CSARGGTSYF.